This TCR beta chain originates from a study of T cells after yellow fever vaccination. Regarding the study as a whole: The appearance of a small share of clonotypes in both CD4 and CD8 compartments was observed. Most clones from primary vaccination were detected again post-booster (approximately 97% CD4, approximately 90% CD8).

Losses at the gene ends were 6 bases for V and 3 bases for J; bases not matched to a gene: 2. CDR1 and CDR2 from the germline V gene are SQVTM and ANQGSEA. The CDR3 has 12 residues. This clonotype was picked up many times. The antigen is not known. Via MiXCR, TCRdb re-called the 5' RACE reads, giving one row per CDR3 protein. The table lists 100,000 to 150,000 distinct CDR3 sequences, around 7.4% of them singletons. The sequence derives from a man aged 18 to 30 who received the YFV17D yellow fever vaccine. The chain recombines TRBV29-1 with TRBJ1-2, with TRBD1 matching over 9 bases. The input for sequencing was CD4+ T cells sorted from PBMCs, taken more than 8 days after the first yellow fever vaccination. This CDR3 reads CSVRTGDYGYTF. CDR3 coding DNA: TGCAGCGTGAGGACAGGGGACTATGGCTACACCTTC. Together with reference TRBV29-1 and TRBJ1-2, the CDR3 gives the full variable domain: SAVISQKPSRDICQRGTSLTIQCQVDSQVTMMFWYRQQPGQSLTLIATANQGSEATYESGFVIDKFPISRPNLTFSTLTVSNMSPEDSSIYLCSVRTGDYGYTFGSGTRLTVV.